Below, 6 T cell receptor beta chains from the same sample are listed, as sequenced in a study of response to subunit inactivated influenza vaccine. One entry per CDR3 protein results from TCRdb running MiXCR on the RT-PCR reads. The table includes around 520,000 distinct CDR3 sequences, 25% detected once. Sequencing was performed on CD4+ T cells sorted from PBMCs, taken more than 4 days after vaccination. These receptor sequences come from a man aged 45-65 years who received an inactivated influenza vaccine.

The V and J genes are TRBV20-1 and TRBJ1-1; TRBD1 agrees at 7 bases. The V gene end was trimmed by 4 bases and the J gene end by 7 bases; junction bases not matched to a gene: 6. The germline gives CDR1 DFQATT, CDR2 SNEGSKA (reference sequence). This CDR3 has 12 amino acids. The CDR3 coding sequence is TGCAGTGCTATGAGGGACAGCGGTGAAGCTTTCTTT. Its translation is CSAMRDSGEAFF.

The V and J genes are TRBV7-9 and TRBJ2-3; D gene uncertain. With 3 bases removed from V and 6 bases from J, the gap between germline ends came to 13 bases. CDR1 and CDR2 from the germline V gene are SEHNR and FQNEAQ (reference sequence). The CDR3 runs 14 residues. CDR3 residues: CASSFAPTPDTQYF. The DNA for the CDR3 is TGTGCCAGCAGCTTCGCCCCGACCCCGGATACGCAGTATTTT.

This clonotype was counted between two and nine times. The J gene is TRBJ2-1, the V gene TRBV19; D is uncertain. CDR3 length equals 11 residues. Germline-derived CDR1 and CDR2 are LNHDA and SQIVND (reference sequence). V was clipped by 5 bases and J by 6 bases, with 5 bases between them. Written as DNA, the CDR3 is TGTGCCAGTAGTGCAAGCAATGAGCAGTTCTTC. It specifies CASSASNEQFF. Combining the CDR3 with reference TRBV19 and TRBJ2-1 gives the whole variable domain DGGITQSPKYLFRKEGQNVTLSCEQNLNHDAMYWYRQDPGQGLRLIYYSQIVNDFQKGDIAEGYSVSREKKESFPLTVTSAQKNPTAFYLCASSASNEQFFGPGTRLTVL.

The J gene is TRBJ1-4, the V gene TRBV7-2; the D is unclear. Trimming stripped 0 bases from V and 8 bases from J, with 13 bases between. The CDR3 length is 15 residues. Germline CDR1 SGHTA, CDR2 FQGNSA. In nucleotides, the CDR3 is TGTGCCAGCAGCTTAGCAGGATCCATCGGGGAAAAACTGTTTTTT. Protein: CASSLAGSIGEKLFF.

The chain uses TRBV28 and TRBJ2-2, with 10 bases fitting TRBD1. The germline V gene has CDR1 MDHEN and CDR2 SYDVKM. The CDR3 is made up of 16 amino acids. J was trimmed by 7 bases and V by 2 bases; bases with no gene match: 7. CDR3 in DNA: TGTGCCAGCAGTTTAGTCTGGACAGGGGGAATCGGGGAGCTGTTTTTT. Translating gives CASSLVWTGGIGELFF.

This clonotype was detected only a few times. The CDR3 DNA reads TGTGCCAGCAGCTTACACCCAGGGAGCTCCTATAATTCACCCCTCCACTTT. Its translation is CASSLHPGSSYNSPLHF. The chain is built from TRBV7-2 and TRBJ1-6, with TRBD1 as a possible D gene (5 bases). The CDR3 runs 17 residues. Trimming removed 2 bases at V and 0 bases at J, with 11 bases between. Germline loops: CDR1 SGHTA, CDR2 FQGNSA.